Below, 21 T cell receptor beta chains from the same sample are listed, as sequenced in a study of regulatory T cells in long-lasting Graves disease (dated by TCRdb to the early 2020s). This specimen's time point label, interpreted: newly diagnosed GD, antithyroid drugs for less than 3 months. For both TCR sequencing and RNA sequencing, RNA was extracted from PBMCs in TRIzol. Preparation of the library involved multiplex PCR. Sequenced on an Illumina HiSeq 4000. CDR3 regions were amplified by Arm-PCR with iRepertoire HTBI primers to construct TCR beta libraries. TCRdb reprocessing: public reads trimmed at Q25 with fastp, clones called with MiXCR, in-frame beta chains kept. All rows with the same CDR3 protein become a single entry with the most common DNA and genes. The sample table holds 400,000 to 550,000 distinct CDR3 sequences, of which just under 15% were seen once. The ten biggest clones cover roughly a sixth of the sample.

The sample also formed part of further work on T cells in Graves' hyperthyroidism and ophthalmopathy.

The sequencing used peripheral blood mononuclear cells (PBMCs), collected at new diagnosis, from a patient treated with antithyroid drugs. The receptors derive from a woman aged 30 to 39 with Graves disease. Donor details come from another sample of the same person, matched by shared clones.

CDR3 nucleotides: TGTGCCAGCAGTTCTACATACGGGACAACCTACGAGCAGTACTTC. This encodes CASSSTYGTTYEQYF. The chain is built from TRBV25-1 and TRBJ2-7; the D gene is possibly TRBD1 (6 bases). V lost 5 bases and J 2 bases, leaving 16 bases between the germline ends. Germline values: CDR1 MGHDK, CDR2 SYGVNS. The CDR3 consists of 15 residues.

This clonotype was counted once. The CDR3 does not end in the conserved phenylalanine or tryptophan, so this is likely a read error. V and J are TRBV11-2 and TRBJ2-4, with D tentatively TRBD2 (6 bases). The closer fit of TRBJ2-5 to the DNA end suggests the J call may be wrong. The CDR3 covers 13 residues. The V gene's germline CDR1 is SGHAT and CDR2 FQNNGV. The chain's CDR3 is CASSPRAGETQYS. The CDR3 region has the DNA TGTGCCAGCAGCCCACGCGCGGGGGAGACCCAGTACTCC.

This chain uses TRBV30 with TRBJ1-1; D unclear. Looked up from germline, CDR1 is GTSNPN and CDR2 is SVGIG (reference sequence). Trimming removed 6 bases from V and 5 bases from J, with 7 bases in between. There are 10 residues in the CDR3. The CDR3 loop reads CACYPTEAFF. DNA for the CDR3: TGTGCCTGTTATCCGACTGAAGCTTTCTTT.

J is TRBJ2-1 and V is TRBV6-6, with TRBD2 matching over 8 bases. CDR1 and CDR2 from the germline V gene are MNHNY and SVGAGI (reference sequence). Unmatched junction bases numbered 2, after V lost 0 bases and J lost 7 bases. CDR3 length: 14 residues. The CDR3 sequence is CASSYSPGGNEQFF. As DNA, the CDR3 is TGTGCCAGCAGTTACTCGCCGGGAGGGAATGAGCAGTTCTTC.

This clonotype was found many times. The J gene is TRBJ2-4, the V gene TRBV20-1; tentative D call: TRBD1 (5 bases). The germline gives CDR1 DFQATT, CDR2 SNEGSKA (reference sequence). The V gene lost 3 bases and the J gene lost 0 bases, with 12 bases spanning the gap. There are 15 residues in the CDR3. CDR3 sequence (DNA): TGCAGTGCTAGGAACCAGGGTGAAGCCAAAAACATTCAGTACTTC. The encoded protein is CSARNQGEAKNIQYF.

Note on this clonotype: A much larger clonotype is one base distant, so this may be a read error. J is TRBJ1-5 and V is TRBV6-2 or TRBV6-3; D not certain. The CDR3 is 12 residues long. Germline loops: CDR1 MNHEY, CDR2 SVGEGT. The CDR3 sequence: CAGSEGYQPQHF. DNA for the CDR3: TGTGCCGGCAGTGAAGGGTATCAGCCCCAGCATTTT.

This clonotype was seen repeatedly, ten times or more. V is TRBV5-6 and J is TRBJ1-1; maybe TRBD1 (5 bases). Deletions cut 2 bases from V and 6 bases from J, with 14 bases between. The CDR3 is 14 amino acids. CDR1 is SGHDT and CDR2 is YYEEEE in the germline V gene. The CDR3 is CASSFPTGGPEAFF. CDR3 nucleotides: TGTGCCAGCAGCTTTCCCACGGGGGGACCTGAAGCTTTCTTT.

This clonotype was counted ten times or more. The V and J genes are TRBV20-1 and TRBJ2-3, with 12 bases matching TRBD2. From germline, CDR1 is DFQATT and CDR2 SNEGSKA (reference sequence). Trimming at V came to 6 bases and at J to 4 bases, leaving 8 bases not matched to a gene. CDR3 size: 15 residues. CDR3 residues: CSARVTSGSPDTQYF. The CDR3 bases are TGCAGTGCCCGTGTGACTAGCGGGAGTCCAGATACGCAGTATTTT.

This clonotype was seen ten or more times. This sequence joins TRBV12-3 or TRBV12-4 and TRBJ1-1; D is unclear. V lost 3 bases to trimming and J lost 4 bases, with 9 bases between them. The CDR3 is 13 residues long. CDR3 region: CASSFLASTEAFF. In DNA, the CDR3 is TGTGCCAGCAGTTTCCTCGCGAGCACTGAAGCTTTCTTT.

The chain carries TRBV12-3 or TRBV12-4 and TRBJ1-2, with 10 bases fitting TRBD1. The V and J ends lost 5 bases and 5 bases, in that order; junction bases with no gene match: 17. The CDR3 runs 18 residues. The CDR3 DNA reads TGTGCCAGCAGTCCGGTAACTCGGACAGGGGGGGGGGCGTATGGCTACACCTTC. It yields the protein CASSPVTRTGGGAYGYTF.

This rearrangement joins TRBV29-1 to TRBJ1-1; D unclear. V shed 3 bases and J shed 14 bases, with 16 bases lying between them. In germline, CDR1 is SQVTM, CDR2 ANQGSEA. This CDR3 contains 11 residues. The DNA for the CDR3 is TGCAGCGTTGACCCTCGAGACCAACCCTTCTTT. It specifies CSVDPRDQPFF.

This clonotype was counted at least ten times. V usage is TRBV7-8 and J usage is TRBJ2-5; 7 nucleotides align to TRBD2. This CDR3 contains 15 residues. V trimming: 5 bases; J trimming: 0 bases; junction bases outside the gene matches: 6. Per the germline V gene, CDR1 is SGHVS and CDR2 is FQNEAQ. In DNA form, the CDR3 reads TGTGCCAGCAGCCTTCGGCGGGGGTACCAAGAGACCCAGTACTTC. Translation gives CASSLRRGYQETQYF.

Concerning this clonotype: A clone one base away is much larger, so this may be a read error. The genes are TRBV20-1 and TRBJ2-3; weak D call: TRBD1 (5 bases). The length of the CDR3 is 14 residues. Looked up from germline, CDR1 is DFQATT and CDR2 is SNEGSKA (reference sequence). The CDR3 coding sequence is TGCAATGTAAAGACAGAGCTAAATTCAGATACGCAGTATTTT. Amino acids: CNVKTELNSDTQYF.

This chain uses TRBV14 with TRBJ2-1, with TRBD2 matching over 8 bases. Unmatched junction bases numbered 8, after V lost 2 bases and J lost 8 bases. This CDR3 spans 15 amino acids. Germline V lookup: CDR1 SGHDN, CDR2 FVKESK. The CDR3 nucleotides are TGTGCCAGCAGCCAACGGAGACTAGCGTTGTATGAGCAGTTCTTC. It encodes CASSQRRLALYEQFF.

This clonotype was recorded a few times. The chain uses TRBV25-1 and TRBJ1-1, with D perhaps matching TRBD1 (5 bases). The CDR3 runs 15 residues. The V and J ends lost 4 bases and 3 bases respectively, with 15 bases between them. Germline V gene sequence: CDR1 MGHDK, CDR2 SYGVNS. CDR3 loop: CASSVQGTEDTEAFF. The DNA of the CDR3 is TGTGCCAGCAGTGTCCAGGGTACCGAAGACACTGAAGCTTTCTTT.

This clonotype was seen many times. The V and J genes are TRBV2 and TRBJ1-5, with 7 bases lining up with TRBD1. The germline V gene encodes CDR1 SNHLY and CDR2 FYNNEI. The CDR3 runs 15 residues. With V trimmed by 2 bases and J by 4 bases, 5 bases remained unmatched. DNA for the CDR3: TGTGCCAGCAGTGAAAGGGGGCGGGCGAATCAGCCCCAGCATTTT. Translating it yields CASSERGRANQPQHF.

This clonotype appeared a few times. The conserved final phenylalanine or tryptophan is absent from the CDR3, which likely points to a read error. The gene calls are TRBV12-3 or TRBV12-4 and TRBJ2-5, with D perhaps TRBD1 (6 bases). The CDR3 has 13 residues. V lost 3 bases and J 7 bases, leaving 12 bases between the germline ends. The CDR3 DNA sequence: TGTGCCAGCAGTTTCGCAGGGGATGGGACCCAGTACTCC. Protein: CASSFAGDGTQYS.

There are many counts of this clonotype. This chain uses TRBV30 with TRBJ2-4, with 7 positions matching TRBD1. The CDR3 sequence is 16 residues long. Germline V lookup: CDR1 GTSNPN, CDR2 SVGIG (reference sequence). The ends lost 0 bases at V and 5 bases at J; junction bases unmatched: 10. The CDR3 reads CAWSVKGAGYENIQYF. The CDR3 DNA reads as TGTGCCTGGAGTGTGAAGGGGGCAGGGTATGAAAACATTCAGTACTTC.

This clonotype was detected only a few times. The rearrangement uses TRBV28 and TRBJ2-6; D is uncertain. V was trimmed by 6 bases and J by 3 bases, leaving 9 bases between them. CDR1 is MDHEN and CDR2 is SYDVKM in the germline V gene. The CDR3 runs to 14 residues. CDR3 DNA: TGTGCCAGCAGCCCCCCAGGTGGGGCCAACGTCCTGACTTTC. Its translation: CASSPPGGANVLTF.

In regard to this clonotype: Given a much more abundant clone one base away, this may be a read error. The gene calls are TRBV28 and TRBJ2-3; 9 bases match TRBD2. The J call may not be correct, given that the DNA end is closer to TRBJ2-7. Germline V gene lookup returns CDR1 MDHEN and CDR2 SYDVKM. This CDR3 is built from 14 residues. In nucleotides, the CDR3 is TGTGCCAGCAAGCGTAGCGGGAGTATCTATGAGCAGTACTTC. This sequence encodes CASKRSGSIYEQYF.

This clonotype was observed many times. The J gene is TRBJ2-7, the V gene TRBV30; the D gene is possibly TRBD1 (6 bases). V lost 5 bases and J lost 4, with 15 bases in between. Germline V lookup: CDR1 GTSNPN, CDR2 SVGIG (reference sequence). The CDR3 is 13 residues long. The CDR3 sequence: CAWCSGAIYEQYF. CDR3 coding DNA: TGTGCCTGGTGCTCAGGGGCTATTTACGAGCAGTACTTC.